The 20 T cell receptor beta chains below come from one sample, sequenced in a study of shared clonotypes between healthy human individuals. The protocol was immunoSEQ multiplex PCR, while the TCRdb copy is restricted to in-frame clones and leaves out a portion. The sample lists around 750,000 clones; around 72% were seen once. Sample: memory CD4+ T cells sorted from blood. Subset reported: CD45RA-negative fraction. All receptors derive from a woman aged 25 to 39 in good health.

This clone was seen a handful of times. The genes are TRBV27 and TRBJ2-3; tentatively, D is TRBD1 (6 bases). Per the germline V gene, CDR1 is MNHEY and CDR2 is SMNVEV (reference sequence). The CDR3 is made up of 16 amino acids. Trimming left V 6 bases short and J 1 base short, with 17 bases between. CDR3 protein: CASSPWDNPGTDTQYF. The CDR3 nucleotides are TGTGCCAGCAGCCCCTGGGACAACCCCGGCACAGATACGCAGTATTTT.

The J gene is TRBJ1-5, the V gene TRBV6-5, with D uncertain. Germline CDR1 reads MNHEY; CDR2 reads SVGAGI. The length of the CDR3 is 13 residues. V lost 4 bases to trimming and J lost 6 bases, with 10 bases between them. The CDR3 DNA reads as TGTGCCAGCAGTTTCCTGGGTGTTCAGCCCCAGCATTTT. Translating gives CASSFLGVQPQHF.

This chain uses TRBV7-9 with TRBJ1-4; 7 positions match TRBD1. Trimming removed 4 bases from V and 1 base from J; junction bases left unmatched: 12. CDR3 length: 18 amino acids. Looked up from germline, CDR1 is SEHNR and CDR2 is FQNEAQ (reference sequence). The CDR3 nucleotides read TGTGCCAGCAGCTCGAGACAGGGTCTTGTCGGAACTAATGAAAAACTGTTTTTT. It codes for CASSSRQGLVGTNEKLFF.

CDR3 DNA sequence: TGTGCCAGCAGCCATCAGGGCGGGGCTTCCTACAATGAGCAGTTCTTC. Translated: CASSHQGGASYNEQFF. The chain uses TRBV4-2 and TRBJ2-1; possible D gene TRBD2, 6 bases. CDR3 length: 16 amino acids. Deletions cut 3 bases from V and 1 base from J, with 13 bases between. Germline CDR1 and CDR2: LGHNA and YNFKEQ.

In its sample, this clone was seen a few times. DNA of the CDR3: TGTGCCAGCAGGGGGGACAGGGAGAACACTGAAGCTTTCTTT. This encodes CASRGDRENTEAFF. The chain employs TRBV2 and TRBJ1-1; 9 positions agree with TRBD1. This CDR3 region has 14 residues. From germline, CDR1 is SNHLY and CDR2 FYNNEI. J was trimmed by 1 base and V by 6 bases; bases with no gene match: 3.

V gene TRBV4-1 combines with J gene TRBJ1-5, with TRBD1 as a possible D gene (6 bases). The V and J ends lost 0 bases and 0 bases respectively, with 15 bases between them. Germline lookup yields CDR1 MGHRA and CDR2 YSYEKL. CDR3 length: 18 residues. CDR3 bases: TGCGCCAGCAGCCAAGAGGCGGGGGGCGGCTATAGCAATCAGCCCCAGCATTTT. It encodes CASSQEAGGGYSNQPQHF.

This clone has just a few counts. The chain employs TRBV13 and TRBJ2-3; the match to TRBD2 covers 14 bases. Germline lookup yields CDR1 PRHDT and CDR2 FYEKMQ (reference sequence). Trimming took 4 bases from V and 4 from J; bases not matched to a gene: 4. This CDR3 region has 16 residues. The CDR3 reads CASSSPTSGRADTQYF. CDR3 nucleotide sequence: TGTGCCAGCAGCTCCCCGACTAGCGGGAGGGCAGATACGCAGTATTTT.

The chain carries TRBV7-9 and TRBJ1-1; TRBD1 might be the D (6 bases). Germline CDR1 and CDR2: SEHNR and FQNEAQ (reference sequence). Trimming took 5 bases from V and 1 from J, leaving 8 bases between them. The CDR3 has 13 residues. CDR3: CASSQTGNTEAFF. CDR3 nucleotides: TGTGCCAGCAGCCAGACAGGGAACACTGAAGCTTTCTTT.

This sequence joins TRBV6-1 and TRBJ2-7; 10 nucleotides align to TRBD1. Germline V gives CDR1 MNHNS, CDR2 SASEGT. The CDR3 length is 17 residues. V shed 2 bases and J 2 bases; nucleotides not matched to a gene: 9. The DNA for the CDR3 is TGTGCCAGCAGTGAACCGGACGACAGGGGGCTCGCCTACGAGCAGTACTTC. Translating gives CASSEPDDRGLAYEQYF.

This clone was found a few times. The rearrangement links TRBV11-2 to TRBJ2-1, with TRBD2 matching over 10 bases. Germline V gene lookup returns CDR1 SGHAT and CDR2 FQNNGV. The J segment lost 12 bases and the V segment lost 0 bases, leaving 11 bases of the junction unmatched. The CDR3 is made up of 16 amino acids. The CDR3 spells CASSLDQSGRGRGQFF. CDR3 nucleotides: TGTGCCAGCAGCTTAGATCAGAGCGGGAGGGGACGTGGGCAGTTCTTC.

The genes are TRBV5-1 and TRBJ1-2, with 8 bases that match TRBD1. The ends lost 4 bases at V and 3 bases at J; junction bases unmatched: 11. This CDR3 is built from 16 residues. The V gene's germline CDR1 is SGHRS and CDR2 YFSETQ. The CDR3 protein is CASSLGQGPLDYGYTF. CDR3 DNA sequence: TGCGCCAGCAGCCTAGGACAGGGCCCCCTGGACTATGGCTACACCTTC.

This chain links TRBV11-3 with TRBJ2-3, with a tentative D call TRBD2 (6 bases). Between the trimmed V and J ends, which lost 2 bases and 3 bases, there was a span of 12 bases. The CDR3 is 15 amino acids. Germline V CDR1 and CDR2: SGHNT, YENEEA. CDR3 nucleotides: TGTGCCAGCAGCTTAAGCCCAGGGAGGACAGATACGCAGTATTTT. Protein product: CASSLSPGRTDTQYF.

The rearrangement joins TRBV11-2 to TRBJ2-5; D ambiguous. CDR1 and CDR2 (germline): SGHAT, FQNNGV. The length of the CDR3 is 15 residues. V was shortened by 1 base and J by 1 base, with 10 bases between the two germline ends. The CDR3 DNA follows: TGTGCCAGCAGCTTAGTCGGGTCGGCCCAAGAGACCCAGTACTTC. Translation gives CASSLVGSAQETQYF. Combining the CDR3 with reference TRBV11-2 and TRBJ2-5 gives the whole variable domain EAGVAQSPRYKIIEKRQSVAFWCNPISGHATLYWYQQILGQGPKLLIQFQNNGVVDDSQLPKDRFSAERLKGVDSTLKIQPAKLEDSAVYLCASSLVGSAQETQYFGPGTRLLVL.

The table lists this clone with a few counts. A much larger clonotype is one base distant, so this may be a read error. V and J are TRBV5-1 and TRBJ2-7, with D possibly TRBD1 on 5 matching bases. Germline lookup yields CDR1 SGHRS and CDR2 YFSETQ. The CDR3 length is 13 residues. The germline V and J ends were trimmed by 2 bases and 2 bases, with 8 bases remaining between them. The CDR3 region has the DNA TGCGCCAGCAGCTTTGACAGAGCCTACGAGCAGTACTTC. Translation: CASSFDRAYEQYF.

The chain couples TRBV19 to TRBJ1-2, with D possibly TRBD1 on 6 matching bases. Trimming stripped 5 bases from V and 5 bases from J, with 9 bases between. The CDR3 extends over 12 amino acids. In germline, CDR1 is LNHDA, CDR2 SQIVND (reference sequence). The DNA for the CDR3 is TGTGCCAGTAGTCGGGGGACATATGGCTACACCTTC. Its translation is CASSRGTYGYTF.

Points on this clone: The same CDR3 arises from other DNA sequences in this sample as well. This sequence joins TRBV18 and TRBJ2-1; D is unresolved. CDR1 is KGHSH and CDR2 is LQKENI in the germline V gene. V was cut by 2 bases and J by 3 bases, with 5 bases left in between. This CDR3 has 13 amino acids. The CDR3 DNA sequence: TGTGCCAGCTCACCAGGCAGCTACAATGAGCAGTTCTTC. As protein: CASSPGSYNEQFF.

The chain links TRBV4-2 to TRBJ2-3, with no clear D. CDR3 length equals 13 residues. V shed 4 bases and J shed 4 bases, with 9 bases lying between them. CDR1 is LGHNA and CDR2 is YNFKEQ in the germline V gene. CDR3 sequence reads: CASSPPGADTQYF. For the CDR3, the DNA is TGTGCCAGCAGCCCCCCTGGGGCAGATACGCAGTATTTT.

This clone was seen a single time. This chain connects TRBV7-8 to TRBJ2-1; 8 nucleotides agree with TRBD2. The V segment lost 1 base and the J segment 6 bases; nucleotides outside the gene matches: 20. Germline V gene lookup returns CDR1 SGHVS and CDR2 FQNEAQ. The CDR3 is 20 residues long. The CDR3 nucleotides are TGTGCCAGCAGCTTAGAAGGCGGTCTACTAGCGGTAACTAGGGGCAATGAGCAGTTCTTC. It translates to CASSLEGGLLAVTRGNEQFF.

CDR3 sequence reads: CASSLYASGSLNYNEQFF. The DNA of the CDR3 is TGTGCCAGCAGTTTATACGCTAGCGGGAGTCTAAATTACAATGAGCAGTTCTTC. The genes are TRBV27 and TRBJ2-1; 10 bases map to TRBD2. Looked up from germline, CDR1 is MNHEY and CDR2 is SMNVEV (reference sequence). The CDR3 has 18 residues. With 1 base clipped from V and 4 bases from J, the junction kept 10 bases outside the gene matches.

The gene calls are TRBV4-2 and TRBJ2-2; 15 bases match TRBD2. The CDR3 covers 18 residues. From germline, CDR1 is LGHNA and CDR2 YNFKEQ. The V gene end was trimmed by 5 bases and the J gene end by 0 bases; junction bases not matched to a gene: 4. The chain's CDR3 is CASSMGLAGGPNTGELFF. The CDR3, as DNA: TGTGCCAGCAGCATGGGACTAGCGGGAGGCCCGAACACCGGGGAGCTGTTTTTT.